These 17 T cell receptor beta chains came from one sample sequenced in a study of T cell responses to AZD1222 COVID-19 vaccine. Generated by immunoSEQ multiplex PCR, the TCRdb table keeps only in-frame clones and is missing some. The sample yields 45,000 to 55,000 clones, around 84% seen once. The sample here was peripheral blood, taken on day 0 of AZD1222 vaccination. Every receptor here comes from an adult in good health.

The V and J genes are TRBV14 and TRBJ1-1; unclear D gene. Per germline, CDR1 SGHDN and CDR2 FVKESK. V was cut by 4 bases and J by 1 base, with 10 bases left in between. The length of the CDR3 is 14 residues. This chain's CDR3 is CASSPLPGNTEAFF. CDR3 coding DNA: TGTGCCAGCAGCCCTCTGCCGGGGAACACTGAAGCTTTCTTT.

The chain couples TRBV5-1 to TRBJ1-5; D call uncertain. The germline V gene encodes CDR1 SGHRS and CDR2 YFSETQ. There are 15 residues in the CDR3. V was pared by 0 bases and J by 2 bases, with 9 bases between. In DNA form, the CDR3 reads TGCGCCAGCAGCTTGGACGGGGATCGCAATCAGCCCCAGCATTTT. This encodes CASSLDGDRNQPQHF. The variable domain in full, with the rest retrieved from reference TRBV5-1 and TRBJ1-5, is KAGVTQTPRYLIKTRGQQVTLSCSPISGHRSVSWYQQTPGQGLQFLFEYFSETQRNKGNFPGRFSGRQFSNSRSEMNVSTLELGDSALYLCASSLDGDRNQPQHFGDGTRLSIL.

This sequence joins TRBV7-9 and TRBJ2-3, with a weak D call TRBD2 (5 bases). The CDR3 contains 12 residues. The V and J ends lost 3 bases and 4 bases respectively, with 5 bases between them. CDR1 and CDR2 (germline): SEHNR, FQNEAQ (reference sequence). The DNA for the CDR3 is TGTGCCAGCAGCTTTAGCGCAGATACGCAGTATTTT. This translates into CASSFSADTQYF.

The V gene is TRBV6-2 or TRBV6-3, the J gene TRBJ1-3; D is uncertain. Germline CDR1 and CDR2: MNHEY and SVGEGT. The CDR3 runs to 13 residues. The germline V and J ends were trimmed by 4 bases and 0 bases, with 4 bases remaining between them. The CDR3 sequence is CASSSNSGNTIYF. The CDR3 DNA reads TGTGCCAGCAGTTCCAACTCTGGAAACACCATATATTTT.

J is TRBJ2-7 and V is TRBV7-9, with 11 bases that match TRBD1. Trimming cost V 5 bases and J 5 bases; bases outside gene matches: 8. CDR1 and CDR2 (germline): SEHNR, FQNEAQ (reference sequence). CDR3 size: 15 residues. The CDR3: CASSLWTGGFDEQYF. The DNA of the CDR3 is TGTGCCAGCAGCCTTTGGACAGGGGGCTTCGACGAGCAGTACTTC.

This chain links TRBV9 with TRBJ2-1, with TRBD2 matching 8 bases. Germline V CDR1 and CDR2: SGDLS, YYNGEE. Trimming cost V 3 bases and J 1 base; bases outside gene matches: 15. The CDR3 sequence is 19 residues long. The CDR3: CASSAPQRREASSYNEQFF. The CDR3 nucleotides are TGTGCCAGCAGCGCCCCCCAGAGGCGGGAGGCCTCGTCCTACAATGAGCAGTTCTTC.

The V and J genes are TRBV10-3 and TRBJ1-5; D possibly corresponds to TRBD1 (6 bases). Germline loops: CDR1 ENHRY, CDR2 SYGVKD. With 4 bases removed from V and 0 bases from J, the gap between germline ends came to 10 bases. This CDR3 spans 15 amino acids. As DNA, the CDR3 is TGTGCCATCAGTGTAGGGGACAATAGCAATCAGCCCCAGCATTTT. The encoded protein is CAISVGDNSNQPQHF.

The CDR3 nucleotides read TGTGCCAGCAGAGTAGGGACAGGTACTAACTATGGCTACACCTTC. This gives the protein CASRVGTGTNYGYTF. The chain links TRBV2 to TRBJ1-2, with 8 bases that match TRBD1. The CDR3 loop spans 15 amino acids. The ends lost 6 bases at V and 0 bases at J; junction bases unmatched: 6. Germline V CDR1 and CDR2: SNHLY, FYNNEI.

The gene calls are TRBV28 and TRBJ2-2, with 10 bases that match TRBD2. CDR3 size: 15 residues. J lost 1 base, V lost 6 bases, and 2 bases had no gene match. Germline V gives CDR1 MDHEN, CDR2 SYDVKM. The CDR3 protein is CASRSSGGNTGELFF. CDR3 sequence (DNA): TGTGCCAGCAGATCTAGCGGGGGGAACACCGGGGAGCTGTTTTTT.

The chain has TRBV9 and TRBJ2-1; D call uncertain. Looked up from germline, CDR1 is SGDLS and CDR2 is YYNGEE. V lost 4 bases and J 8 bases, leaving 7 bases between the germline ends. The CDR3 contains 11 residues. The CDR3 reads CASSYLDEQFF. In DNA form, the CDR3 reads TGTGCCAGCAGCTACTTGGATGAGCAGTTCTTC.

This sequence joins TRBV19 and TRBJ2-7; 7 bases are a match to TRBD2. V gave up 4 bases and J gave up 3 bases; unmatched junction bases: 6. Germline CDR1 is LNHDA and CDR2 is SQIVND (reference sequence). This CDR3 region has 14 residues. Written as DNA, the CDR3 is TGTGCCAGTAGTAAATCCGGGAGGCACTACGAGCAGTACTTC. It is translated as CASSKSGRHYEQYF.

The gene calls are TRBV7-2 and TRBJ1-4; no definite D call. The CDR3 has 19 amino acids. Germline V CDR1 and CDR2: SGHTA, FQGNSA. V gave up 7 bases and J gave up 4 bases, with 28 bases separating them. This CDR3 is CASTPRARAAGPINEKLFF. The CDR3 bases are TGTGCCAGCACCCCCCGGGCGAGGGCGGCCGGCCCGATTAATGAAAAACTGTTTTTT.

This clone has more than one count but fewer than ten. J is TRBJ2-3 and V is TRBV7-2, with 7 bases that match TRBD2. Germline-derived CDR1 and CDR2 are SGHTA and FQGNSA. V dropped 6 bases and J dropped 6; count of bases not matched to a gene: 12. The CDR3 is 15 amino acids. The CDR3 loop is CASRVSGTIDDTQYF. The DNA for the CDR3 is TGTGCCAGCAGGGTTTCCGGGACTATCGATGATACGCAGTATTTT.

The V and J genes are TRBV30 and TRBJ1-1; maybe TRBD1 (5 bases). CDR3 length: 14 amino acids. V was cut by 0 bases and J by 1 base, with 9 bases left in between. The germline CDR1 and CDR2 sequences are GTSNPN and SVGIG (reference sequence). The chain's CDR3 is CAWSVMGGNTEAFF. DNA of the CDR3: TGTGCCTGGAGTGTAATGGGGGGGAACACTGAAGCTTTCTTT.

This sequence joins TRBV9 and TRBJ1-3; D is perhaps TRBD1 (6 bases). Trimming shortened V by 2 bases and J by 0 bases, and 12 bases separated the two germline ends. This CDR3 region has 16 residues. Germline CDR1 is SGDLS and CDR2 is YYNGEE. The CDR3 protein is CASSVAGTNSGNTIYF. The CDR3 DNA follows: TGTGCCAGCAGCGTCGCAGGGACAAACTCTGGAAACACCATATATTTT.

The V gene is TRBV18, the J gene TRBJ2-7, with D uncertain. CDR1 and CDR2 from the germline V gene are KGHSH and LQKENI. V shed 3 bases and J shed 0 bases, with 9 bases lying between them. CDR3 size: 14 residues. The CDR3 coding sequence is TGTGCCAGCTCACCGAGGACGGACTCCTACGAGCAGTACTTC. As protein: CASSPRTDSYEQYF.

V gene TRBV6-1 combines with J gene TRBJ1-5, with D perhaps TRBD1 (5 bases). The CDR3 covers 18 residues. V was trimmed by 4 bases and J by 2 bases, leaving 21 bases between them. Germline-derived CDR1 and CDR2 are MNHNS and SASEGT. CDR3 residues: CASSAYYLRVRRNQPQHF. For the CDR3, the DNA is TGTGCCAGCAGTGCCTACTATCTCAGGGTTAGGCGCAATCAGCCCCAGCATTTT.